Described below is a single T cell receptor beta chain sequence and its context. Study processing details: By means of reference gene primer amplification, nucleated cell counts were estimated. Sequenced by immunoSEQ multiplex PCR; TCRdb stores in-frame clones only, minus some. D and trimming were read from the DNA, whereas the V and J calls and clone size are those reported in that table. The sample has 140,000 to 150,000 clones, roughly 80% seen once. The data were obtained in a study of blood T cell repertoires in COVID-19. In the study overall: In each case, the material was cDNA or gDNA derived from T cells, B-cell-depleted T cells, or PBMCs.

The length of the CDR3 is 13 residues. The ends were cut back, 5 bases at V and 0 bases at J, with 7 bases in the middle. The germline gives CDR1 SNHLY, CDR2 FYNNEI. The chain carries TRBV2 and TRBJ2-5; possibly TRBD1 for D (5 bases). The source of this sequence is a man aged 70-80 years who had recovered from COVID-19. Sequenced: peripheral blood. The CDR3 DNA is TGTGCCAGCAGTAGACAGAACCAAGAGACCCAGTACTTC. Protein product: CASSRQNQETQYF.